What follows are 23 T cell receptor beta chains derived from one specimen sequenced in a study of blood T cell repertoires in COVID-19 (dated by TCRdb to 2020 to 2022). The library relied on the immunoSEQ multiplex PCR assay. TCRdb took this table from immuneACCESS and kept in-frame rearrangements with V and J called. Such tables lack part of the clones; where checked against another copy, unresolved V genes explain under half of the gap, and the rest is unexplained. The sample data list about 300,000 clones, and about nine tenths of these were observed just once. Under 3% of the sample rests with the top ten. The sequenced material came from PBMCs or T cells enriched from blood (not recorded which). The origin of the receptors is a young woman who had recovered from COVID-19.

The chain has TRBV7-3 and TRBJ1-2, with 9 bases fitting TRBD1. Germline V CDR1 and CDR2: SGHTA, FQGTGA. The trim removed 4 bases at V and 8 bases at J, leaving 5 bases unmatched. The CDR3 is made up of 13 amino acids. The CDR3 reads CASSSQGARGYTF. In DNA, the CDR3 is TGTGCCAGCAGCTCACAGGGGGCGAGGGGCTACACCTTC. The full variable domain, its missing parts supplied by reference TRBV7-3 and TRBJ1-2, is GAGVSQTPSNKVTEKGKYVELRCDPISGHTALYWYRQSLGQGPEFLIYFQGTGAADDSGLPNDRFFAVRPEGSVSTLKIQRTERGDSAVYLCASSSQGARGYTFGSGTRLTVV.

The chain combines TRBV29-1 with TRBJ2-2, with D perhaps TRBD2 (6 bases). V was clipped by 6 bases and J by 5 bases, with 19 bases between them. Germline CDR1 reads SQVTM; CDR2 reads ANQGSEA. CDR3 length: 15 residues. The CDR3 DNA reads as TGCAGCGTCTCAATCCTAGCGCCCGATACCGGGGAGCTGTTTTTT. It is translated as CSVSILAPDTGELFF.

This clone is a singleton in its sample. The V call is TRBV4-3, the J call TRBJ1-6; the match to TRBD1 covers 8 bases. CDR3 length equals 17 residues. Germline-derived CDR1 and CDR2 are LGHNA and YSLEER. V dropped 4 bases and J dropped 10; count of bases not matched to a gene: 15. This chain's CDR3 is CASSPTPRTGCISPLHF. CDR3 nucleotides: TGCGCCAGCAGCCCGACCCCCAGGACAGGGTGTATCTCACCCCTCCACTTT.

The chain combines TRBV5-8 with TRBJ2-5; D is ambiguous. CDR3 size: 14 residues. V gave up 5 bases and J gave up 5 bases, with 16 bases separating them. From germline, CDR1 is SGHTS and CDR2 YDEGEE. The CDR3 nucleotides are TGTGCCAGCAGTCTGACATCCCTTAGGGAGACCCAGTACTTC. This sequence encodes CASSLTSLRETQYF.

The chain couples TRBV25-1 to TRBJ2-1; D not certain. This CDR3 spans 14 amino acids. Germline CDR1 reads MGHDK; CDR2 reads SYGVNS. V was shortened by 5 bases and J by 0 bases, with 8 bases between the two germline ends. The CDR3 nucleotides are TGTGCCAGCAGTAAAATGAGCTCCTACAATGAGCAGTTCTTC. This gives the protein CASSKMSSYNEQFF.

This chain links TRBV5-1 with TRBJ1-2; 7 positions match TRBD1. From germline, CDR1 is SGHRS and CDR2 YFSETQ. The CDR3 runs 14 residues. The ends lost 4 bases at V and 4 bases at J; junction bases unmatched: 7. CDR3 protein: CASSEAGTVYGYTF. The CDR3 bases are TGCGCCAGCAGCGAGGCCGGGACAGTCTATGGCTACACCTTC.

CDR3 residues: CSVEAMGTGYEKLFF. DNA of the CDR3: TGCAGCGTTGAAGCAATGGGGACAGGGTACGAAAAACTGTTTTTT. J is TRBJ1-4 and V is TRBV29-1; 9 bases are a match to TRBD1. Losses at the gene ends were 1 base for V and 8 bases for J; bases not matched to a gene: 8. From germline, CDR1 is SQVTM and CDR2 ANQGSEA. The CDR3 has 15 amino acids.

The chain joins TRBV7-2 to TRBJ1-5; the D gene is possibly TRBD1 (5 bases). The V and J ends lost 1 base and 5 bases respectively, with 12 bases between them. Germline-derived CDR1 and CDR2 are SGHTA and FQGNSA. The CDR3 consists of 15 residues. CDR3 DNA sequence: TGTGCCAGCAGCTTAGTTCTGGAAGGGGATCAGCCCCAGCATTTT. Its translation: CASSLVLEGDQPQHF.

This sequence joins TRBV10-3 and TRBJ1-1; TRBD1 might be the D (6 bases). Germline-derived CDR1 and CDR2 are ENHRY and SYGVKD. V was cut by 5 bases and J by 1 base, with 17 bases left in between. The CDR3 runs to 16 residues. The CDR3 sequence is CAISNLGRTENTEAFF. The CDR3 DNA reads as TGTGCCATCAGTAACCTAGGCAGGACAGAGAACACTGAAGCTTTCTTT.

The V gene is TRBV19, the J gene TRBJ1-2; 10 bases fit TRBD1. The CDR3 is made up of 17 amino acids. J gave up 3 bases and V 4 bases, and 11 bases lay outside the gene matches. Germline V gene data show CDR1 as LNHDA and CDR2 as SQIVND (reference sequence). CDR3 loop: CASSKPGTGVADYGYTF. The CDR3, as DNA: TGTGCCAGTAGTAAACCTGGGACAGGGGTTGCGGACTATGGCTACACCTTC.

The rearrangement uses TRBV10-3 and TRBJ2-7, with TRBD1 as a possible D gene (6 bases). V lost 8 bases, J lost 0 bases, and 14 bases lay in between. CDR1 and CDR2 (germline): ENHRY, SYGVKD. This CDR3 is built from 14 residues. The CDR3 coding sequence is TGTGCCATCGGTCGGGACATTCCCTCCTACGAGCAGTACTTC. Encoded protein: CAIGRDIPSYEQYF.

This chain connects TRBV28 to TRBJ1-5; D unclear. Trimming removed 5 bases from V and 5 bases from J, with 7 bases in between. The CDR3 spans 12 residues. Germline lookup yields CDR1 MDHEN and CDR2 SYDVKM. CDR3 nucleotides: TGTGCCAGCAGTCTGGAGGATCAGCCCCAGCATTTT. Protein product: CASSLEDQPQHF.

The chain uses TRBV19 and TRBJ2-5; TRBD1 matches 7 bases. Per the germline V gene, CDR1 is LNHDA and CDR2 is SQIVND (reference sequence). With V trimmed by 10 bases and J by 5 bases, 10 bases remained unmatched. The CDR3 runs 13 residues. In DNA form, the CDR3 reads TGTGCCACCGAGGGGACAGAGGGTGAGACCCAGTACTTC. Protein sequence: CATEGTEGETQYF.

This clone is a singleton in its sample. The rearrangement uses TRBV20-1 and TRBJ1-5; 8 bases align to TRBD1. The CDR3 covers 15 residues. Per the germline V gene, CDR1 is DFQATT and CDR2 is SNEGSKA (reference sequence). With 3 bases clipped from V and 4 bases from J, the junction kept 8 bases outside the gene matches. In DNA, the CDR3 is TGCAGTGCTAGTCGCTGGACAGGGACTAATCAGCCCCAGCATTTT. It yields the protein CSASRWTGTNQPQHF.

V and J are TRBV2 and TRBJ2-7; 11 bases are a match to TRBD2. The V gene's germline CDR1 is SNHLY and CDR2 FYNNEI. This CDR3 has 15 residues. V lost 5 bases to trimming and J lost 4 bases; unmatched junction nucleotides: 7. CDR3 residues: CASSWGLAEIYEQYF. The CDR3 coding sequence is TGTGCCAGCAGTTGGGGACTAGCGGAAATTTACGAGCAGTACTTC.

The chain recombines TRBV6-2 or TRBV6-3 with TRBJ2-7; TRBD1 is a possible D gene (7 bases). The CDR3 totals 13 residues. Germline assignment: CDR1 MNHEY and CDR2 SVGEGT. Trimming left V 5 bases short and J 4 bases short, with 12 bases between. In DNA, the CDR3 is TGTGCCAGCAGTCTACAGGGGACTTACGAGCAGTACTTC. Its translation: CASSLQGTYEQYF.

The chain uses TRBV7-6 and TRBJ2-2, with D possibly being TRBD1 (6 bases). The V and J ends lost 5 bases and 3 bases respectively, with 13 bases between them. Germline loops: CDR1 SGHVS, CDR2 FNYEAQ. The CDR3 is 15 residues long. This chain's CDR3 is CASSTGTSYTGELFF. The CDR3 DNA is TGTGCCAGCAGCACCGGGACATCTTACACCGGGGAGCTGTTTTTT.

This chain uses TRBV5-1 with TRBJ2-3, with D hard to call. The V and J ends lost 4 bases and 6 bases respectively, with 12 bases between them. Per the germline V gene, CDR1 is SGHRS and CDR2 is YFSETQ. This CDR3 spans 13 amino acids. The CDR3 region has the DNA TGCGCCAGCAGCACGGCGACCAGGGATACGCAGTATTTT. Its protein product is CASSTATRDTQYF.

The V gene is TRBV13, the J gene TRBJ2-1; TRBD2 is a possible D gene (6 bases). The CDR3 covers 16 residues. V was trimmed by 0 bases and J by 5 bases, leaving 14 bases between them. Germline V gene sequence: CDR1 PRHDT, CDR2 FYEKMQ (reference sequence). The CDR3 DNA follows: TGTGCCAGCAGCTTAGGCGGGGGAATTCAGAACAATGAGCAGTTCTTC. The encoded protein is CASSLGGGIQNNEQFF.

In this sample, this clone turned up once. The chain combines TRBV5-1 with TRBJ2-5, with 10 positions matching TRBD2. There are 16 residues in the CDR3. Looked up from germline, CDR1 is SGHRS and CDR2 is YFSETQ. V was clipped by 4 bases and J by 0 bases; unmatched bases: 6. The DNA of the CDR3 is TGCGCCAGCAGCGTCGGACTAGCGGCGTACCAAGAGACCCAGTACTTC. Its protein product is CASSVGLAAYQETQYF.

The chain combines TRBV27 with TRBJ1-6; 9 positions agree with TRBD1. Germline V lookup: CDR1 MNHEY, CDR2 SMNVEV (reference sequence). V was clipped by 9 bases and J by 2 bases; unmatched bases: 5. The CDR3 contains 15 residues. CDR3 nucleotides: TGTGCCAGTCTACAGGGGGCGCCCTATAATTCACCCCTCCACTTT. This codes for CASLQGAPYNSPLHF.

The J gene is TRBJ1-3, the V gene TRBV9, with D perhaps TRBD1 (6 bases). Germline CDR1 reads SGDLS; CDR2 reads YYNGEE. Trimming left V 4 bases short and J 8 bases short, with 22 bases between. CDR3 size: 16 residues. The CDR3 bases are TGTGCCAGCAGCACGGGACCAGGGGATAGGAGTGACACCATATATTTT. Translation: CASSTGPGDRSDTIYF.

The chain couples TRBV5-6 to TRBJ1-2; no reliable D call. The CDR3 spans 13 residues. Trimming stripped 0 bases from V and 4 bases from J, with 7 bases between. CDR1 and CDR2 from the germline V gene are SGHDT and YYEEEE. CDR3 protein: CASSLVAGYGYTF. CDR3 DNA: TGTGCCAGCAGCTTGGTGGCAGGCTATGGCTACACCTTC.